What follows describes a single T cell receptor beta chain. The antigen is not known. In germline, CDR1 is MNHEY, CDR2 SVGAGI. The CDR3 has 12 amino acids. V was cut by 6 bases and J by 8 bases, with 10 bases left in between. These data belong to a study of T cell responses to AZD1222 COVID-19 vaccine. Study-wide results and limits: Donors were largely white British and mainly female; clonal diversity was possibly underestimated.

Produced via immunoSEQ multiplex PCR; TCRdb's table is partial and in-frame only. The table shows some 150,000 clones, with approximately 93% occurring only once. The chain combines TRBV6-5 with TRBJ1-4; the D is unclear. The source was peripheral blood, collected on day 0 of MenACWY control vaccination. The TCR comes from an adult in good health. CDR3 coding DNA: TGTGCCAGCAGCCGCTCCCGGGAAAAACTGTTTTTT. Translation gives CASSRSREKLFF.